This T cell receptor (beta chain) appears in the sequencing data of a study of T cell repertoires in cytomegalovirus infection. V lost 4 bases and J lost 1, with 10 bases in between. Germline-derived CDR1 and CDR2 are MGHRA and YSYEKL. This CDR3 has 14 residues. Worth noting for this clonotype: Its antigen is unknown.

TCRdb re-called the reads through MiXCR, storing one row per CDR3 protein. In the table there are some 500,000 distinct CDR3 sequences, roughly a third of which are singletons. Here the sequenced sample was cultured PBMCs, taken from culture after CMV antigen stimulation. The chain uses TRBV4-1 and TRBJ1-1, with D unresolved. The TCR was taken from a human donor in good health (CMV status not recorded). Some clones in this sample may be carry-over from other donors' samples. CDR3 DNA sequence: TGCGCCAGCAGCCCATTGGACGGGAACACTGAAGCTTTCTTT. Its translation is CASSPLDGNTEAFF.